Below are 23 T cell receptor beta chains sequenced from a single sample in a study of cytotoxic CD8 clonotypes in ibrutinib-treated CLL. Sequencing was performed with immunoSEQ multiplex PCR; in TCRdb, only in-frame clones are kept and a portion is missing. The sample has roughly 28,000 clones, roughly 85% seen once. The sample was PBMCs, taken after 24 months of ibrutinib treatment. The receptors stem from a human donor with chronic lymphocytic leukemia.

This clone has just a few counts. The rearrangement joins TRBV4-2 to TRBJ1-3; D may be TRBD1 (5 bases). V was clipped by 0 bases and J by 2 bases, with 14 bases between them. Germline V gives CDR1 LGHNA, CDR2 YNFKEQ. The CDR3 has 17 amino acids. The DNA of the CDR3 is TGTGCCAGCAGCCAAGATGGGGCAGGCGGAACTGGAAACACCATATATTTT. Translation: CASSQDGAGGTGNTIYF.

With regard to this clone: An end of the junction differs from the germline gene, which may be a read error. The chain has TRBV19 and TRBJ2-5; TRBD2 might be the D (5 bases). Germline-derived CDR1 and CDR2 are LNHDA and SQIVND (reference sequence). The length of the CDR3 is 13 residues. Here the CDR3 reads CASSIDGEEAQYF. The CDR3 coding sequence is TGTGCCAGTAGTATTGACGGGGAAGAGGCCCAGTACTTC.

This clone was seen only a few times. CDR3 DNA sequence: TGTGCCAGCGGCACCGGACAGGGGGTTTACGAGCAGTACTTC. Amino acid sequence: CASGTGQGVYEQYF. The J gene is TRBJ2-7, the V gene TRBV7-9, with TRBD1 matching over 10 bases. CDR3 size: 14 residues. Per germline, CDR1 SEHNR and CDR2 FQNEAQ (reference sequence). V lost 8 bases and J lost 4; bases outside the gene matches: 8.

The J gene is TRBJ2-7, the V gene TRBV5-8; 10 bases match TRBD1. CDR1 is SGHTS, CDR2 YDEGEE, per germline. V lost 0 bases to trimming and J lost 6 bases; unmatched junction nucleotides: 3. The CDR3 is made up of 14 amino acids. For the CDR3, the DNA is TGTGCCAGCAGCTTGGTGGGACAGGGGACCGAGCAGTACTTC. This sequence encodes CASSLVGQGTEQYF.

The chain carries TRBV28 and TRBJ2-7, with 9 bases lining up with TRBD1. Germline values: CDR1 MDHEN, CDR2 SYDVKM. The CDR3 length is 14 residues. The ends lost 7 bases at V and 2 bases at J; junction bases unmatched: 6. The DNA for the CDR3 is TGTGCCAGCACCTCGGGGACAGGGACCTACGAGCAGTACTTC. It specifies CASTSGTGTYEQYF.

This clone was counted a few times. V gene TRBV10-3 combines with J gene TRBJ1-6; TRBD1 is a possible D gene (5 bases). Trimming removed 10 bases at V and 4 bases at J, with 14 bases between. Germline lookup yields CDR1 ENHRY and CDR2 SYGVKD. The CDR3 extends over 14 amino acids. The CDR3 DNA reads TGTGCCACCGCCGGGACGGATTATAATTCACCCCTCCACTTT. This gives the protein CATAGTDYNSPLHF.

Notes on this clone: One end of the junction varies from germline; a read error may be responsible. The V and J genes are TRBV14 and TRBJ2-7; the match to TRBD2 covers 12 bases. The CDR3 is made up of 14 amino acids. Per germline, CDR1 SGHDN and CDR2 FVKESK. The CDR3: CASSPSLAGGIRIF. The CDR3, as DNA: TGTGCCAGCAGCCCTTCACTAGCGGGGGGTATAAGAATCTTC.

CDR3 DNA: TGTGCCAGCTGGCAGCACACAGATACGCAGTATTTT. It yields the protein CASWQHTDTQYF. The chain carries TRBV7-9 and TRBJ2-3; D ambiguous. CDR1 is SEHNR, CDR2 FQNEAQ, per germline (reference sequence). The CDR3 spans 12 residues. Trimming took 8 bases from V and 2 from J, leaving 8 bases between them.

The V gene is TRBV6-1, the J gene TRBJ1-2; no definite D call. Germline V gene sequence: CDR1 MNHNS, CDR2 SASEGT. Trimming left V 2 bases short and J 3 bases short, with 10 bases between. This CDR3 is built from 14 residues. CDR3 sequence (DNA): TGTGCCAGCAGTGAAAACCGGGGTCACTATGGCTACACCTTC. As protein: CASSENRGHYGYTF.

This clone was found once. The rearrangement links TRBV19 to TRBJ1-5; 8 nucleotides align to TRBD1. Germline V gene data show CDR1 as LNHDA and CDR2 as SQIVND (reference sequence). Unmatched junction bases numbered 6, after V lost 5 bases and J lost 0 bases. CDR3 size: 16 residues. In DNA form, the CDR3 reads TGTGCCAGTAGTGACCGACAGGGGCGTAGCAATCAGCCCCAGCATTTT. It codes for CASSDRQGRSNQPQHF. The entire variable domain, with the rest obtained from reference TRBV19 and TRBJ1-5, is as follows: DGGITQSPKYLFRKEGQNVTLSCEQNLNHDAMYWYRQDPGQGLRLIYYSQIVNDFQKGDIAEGYSVSREKKESFPLTVTSAQKNPTAFYLCASSDRQGRSNQPQHFGDGTRLSIL.

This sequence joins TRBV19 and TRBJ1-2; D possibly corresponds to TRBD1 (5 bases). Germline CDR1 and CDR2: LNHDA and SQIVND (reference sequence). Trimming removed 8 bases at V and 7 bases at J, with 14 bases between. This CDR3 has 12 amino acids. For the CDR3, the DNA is TGTGCCAGTGCGGGACGCCCTGTTGGCTACACCTTC. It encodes CASAGRPVGYTF.

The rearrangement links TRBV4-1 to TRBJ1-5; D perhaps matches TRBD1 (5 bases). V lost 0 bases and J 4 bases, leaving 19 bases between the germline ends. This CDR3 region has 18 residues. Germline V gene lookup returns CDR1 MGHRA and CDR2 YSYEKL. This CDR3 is CASSQDLGTRLRNQPQHF. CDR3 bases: TGCGCCAGCAGCCAAGATTTGGGGACTCGCCTTCGTAATCAGCCCCAGCATTTT.

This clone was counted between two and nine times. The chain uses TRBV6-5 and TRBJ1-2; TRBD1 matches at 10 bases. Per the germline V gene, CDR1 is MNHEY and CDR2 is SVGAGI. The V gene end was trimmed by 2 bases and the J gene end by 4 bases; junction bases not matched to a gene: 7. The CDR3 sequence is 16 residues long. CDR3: CASSYTRTGGSYGYTF. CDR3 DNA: TGTGCCAGCAGTTACACGAGGACAGGGGGTTCCTATGGCTACACCTTC.

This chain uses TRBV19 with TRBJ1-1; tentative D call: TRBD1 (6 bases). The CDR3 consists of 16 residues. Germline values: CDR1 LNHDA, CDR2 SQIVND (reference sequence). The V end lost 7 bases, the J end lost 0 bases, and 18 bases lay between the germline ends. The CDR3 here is CASTRGGRPLNTEAFF. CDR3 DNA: TGTGCCAGTACCCGAGGGGGACGGCCCCTGAACACTGAAGCTTTCTTT.

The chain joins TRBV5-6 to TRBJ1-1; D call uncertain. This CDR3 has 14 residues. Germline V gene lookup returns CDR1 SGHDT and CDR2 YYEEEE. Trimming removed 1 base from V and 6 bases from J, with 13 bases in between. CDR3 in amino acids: CASSLSGVFAEAFF. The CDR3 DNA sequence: TGTGCCAGCAGCTTGTCCGGGGTTTTCGCTGAAGCTTTCTTT.

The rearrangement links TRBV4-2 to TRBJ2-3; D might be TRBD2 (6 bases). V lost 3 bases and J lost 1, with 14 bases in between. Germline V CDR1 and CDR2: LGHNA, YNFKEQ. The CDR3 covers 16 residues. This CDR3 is CASSQTPGLRTDTQYF. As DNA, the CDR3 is TGTGCCAGCAGCCAGACCCCGGGACTTCGCACAGATACGCAGTATTTT.

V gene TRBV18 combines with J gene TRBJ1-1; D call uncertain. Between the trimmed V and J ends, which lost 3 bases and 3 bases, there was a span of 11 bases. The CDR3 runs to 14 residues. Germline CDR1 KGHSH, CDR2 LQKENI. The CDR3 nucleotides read TGTGCCAGCTCACCTGGCGGATTCTACACTGAAGCTTTCTTT. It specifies CASSPGGFYTEAFF.

In DNA form, the CDR3 reads TGTGCCAGCAGCATCCGAGGGACCTCCCAACCACTTTATGGCTACACCTTC. Amino acid sequence: CASSIRGTSQPLYGYTF. The V gene is TRBV7-9, the J gene TRBJ1-2, with D perhaps TRBD1 (5 bases). The V end lost 5 bases, the J end lost 5 bases, and 24 bases lay between the germline ends. The CDR3 covers 17 residues. Germline assignment: CDR1 SEHNR and CDR2 FQNEAQ (reference sequence).

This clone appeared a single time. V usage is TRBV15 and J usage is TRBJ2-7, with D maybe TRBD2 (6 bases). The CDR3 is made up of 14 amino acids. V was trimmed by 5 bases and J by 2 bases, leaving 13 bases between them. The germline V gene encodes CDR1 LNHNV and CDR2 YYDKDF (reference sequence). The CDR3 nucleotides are TGTGCCACCAGCCCGGGGGACCGAGCCTACGAGCAGTACTTC. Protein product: CATSPGDRAYEQYF.

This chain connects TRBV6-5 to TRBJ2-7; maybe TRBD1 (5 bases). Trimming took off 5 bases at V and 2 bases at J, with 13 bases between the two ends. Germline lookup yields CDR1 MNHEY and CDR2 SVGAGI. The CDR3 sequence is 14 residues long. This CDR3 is CASSNQQGPYEQYF. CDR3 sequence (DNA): TGTGCCAGCAGTAACCAGCAGGGCCCCTACGAGCAGTACTTC.

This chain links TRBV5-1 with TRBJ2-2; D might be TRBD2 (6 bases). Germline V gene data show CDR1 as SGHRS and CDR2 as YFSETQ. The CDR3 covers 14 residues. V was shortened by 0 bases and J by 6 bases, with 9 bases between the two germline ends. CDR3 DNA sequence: TGCGCCAGCAGCTTGGGACTAGATTCCGGGGAGCTGTTTTTT. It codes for CASSLGLDSGELFF.

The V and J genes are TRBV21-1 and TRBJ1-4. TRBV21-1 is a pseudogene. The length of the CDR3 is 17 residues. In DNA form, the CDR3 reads TGTGCCAGCAGCCAGGGAATCTCGGGACGGCTAAAAGCGAAACTGTTTTTT. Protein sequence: CASSQGISGRLKAKLFF.

The CDR3 is CASSFKETQYF. For the CDR3, the DNA is TGTGCCAGCAGTTTTAAGGAGACCCAGTACTTC. The chain links TRBV28 to TRBJ2-5, with D uncertain. Germline V gene sequence: CDR1 MDHEN, CDR2 SYDVKM. The CDR3 sequence is 11 residues long. Deletions cut 3 bases from V and 5 bases from J, with 4 bases between. Full variable domain (rest looked up from reference TRBV28 and TRBJ2-5): DVKVTQSSRYLVKRTGEKVFLECVQDMDHENMFWYRQDPGLGLRLIYFSYDVKMKEKGDIPEGYSVSREKKERFSLILESASTNQTSMYLCASSFKETQYFGPGTRLLVL.